This T cell receptor (beta chain) comes out of a study of blood T cells in healthy people across ages. Investigators took ten milliliters of peripheral blood from every donor. The CDR3 totals 15 residues. CDR1 is ENHRY, CDR2 SYGVKD, per germline. Trimming cost V 6 bases and J 7 bases; bases outside gene matches: 7. The use of a sample-barcoded 5' primer and a J-beta primer mix characterized a second PCR of about 7 to 12 cycles. Each CDR3 protein gets one entry after TCRdb re-called the 5' RACE reads with MiXCR. Seen here are about 780,000 distinct CDR3 sequences, around 25% observed once, and the top ten hold under 3%. This clonotype came up a few times. Another study also made use of these data, one on T cells of mothers and their children.

The sequenced material came from blood. This sequence joins TRBV10-3 and TRBJ2-2, with 11 nucleotides matching TRBD1. The clonotype comes from a boy aged 5-17 years in good health. The CDR3 bases are TGTGCCATCAGCCCGGGACAGGGGGGCATCGGGGAGCTGTTTTTT. This gives the protein CAISPGQGGIGELFF.